The 6 T cell receptor beta chains in this list originate from one sample, sequenced in a study of cytomegalovirus exposure and HLA in healthy donors. The PCR was carried out with 60 Vbeta primers and 13 Jbeta primers. The method was immunoSEQ multiplex PCR; TCRdb's version includes in-frame clones alone and lacks a portion of them. The data hold 250,000 to 350,000 clones, with 86% observed a single time. The sample taken for sequencing was PBMCs. Every receptor here comes from a man aged 35 to 55 in good health and CMV-seropositive.

This clone was detected once. This chain connects TRBV30 to TRBJ2-2; the match to TRBD2 covers 9 bases. CDR1 GTSNPN and CDR2 SVGIG come from the germline V gene (reference sequence). The J segment lost 5 bases and the V segment lost 1 base, leaving 5 bases of the junction unmatched. This CDR3 spans 15 amino acids. The CDR3 bases are TGTGCCTGGAGTGCGGCGGGAGGGCCTACCGGGGAGCTGTTTTTT. This gives the protein CAWSAAGGPTGELFF.

The chain is built from TRBV6-1 and TRBJ2-5; TRBD1 matches 10 bases. With the DNA end fitting TRBJ2-7 better, the J assignment may be wrong. This CDR3 comprises 13 residues. Germline values: CDR1 MNHNS, CDR2 SASEGT. CDR3 region: CASRGQGTYEQYF. The CDR3 DNA sequence: TGTGCCAGCAGGGGACAGGGGACCTACGAGCAGTACTTC.

V usage is TRBV7-9 and J usage is TRBJ2-7; the match to TRBD1 covers 7 bases. After removal of 6 bases from V and 7 bases from J, the junction contained 9 bases not matched to a gene. The CDR3 is 13 amino acids. Germline CDR1 is SEHNR and CDR2 is FQNEAQ (reference sequence). The CDR3 loop reads CASRPQQGWEQYF. Here the CDR3 DNA reads TGTGCCAGCAGGCCACAACAGGGGTGGGAGCAGTACTTC.

The V call is TRBV7-9, the J call TRBJ1-2, with 10 bases fitting TRBD1. The CDR3 runs to 15 residues. The V gene end was trimmed by 2 bases and the J gene end by 4 bases; junction bases not matched to a gene: 4. Germline V CDR1 and CDR2: SEHNR, FQNEAQ (reference sequence). The CDR3 bases are TGTGCCAGCAGCTTACCGGGACAGGGGACCTATGGCTACACCTTC. This sequence encodes CASSLPGQGTYGYTF.

The chain couples TRBV30 to TRBJ1-2; D ambiguous. This CDR3 has 11 residues. V was cut by 5 bases and J by 8 bases, with 12 bases left in between. Germline CDR1 GTSNPN, CDR2 SVGIG (reference sequence). CDR3 coding DNA: TGTGCCTGGGAGAGGCAAGGCGGCTACACCTTC. Amino acids: CAWERQGGYTF.

The gene calls are TRBV2 and TRBJ1-1; 8 nucleotides line up with TRBD1. The V and J ends lost 8 bases and 0 bases, in that order; junction bases with no gene match: 2. Germline loops: CDR1 SNHLY, CDR2 FYNNEI. The CDR3 has 13 amino acids. CDR3 loop: CASGTGLNTEAFF. DNA for the CDR3: TGTGCCAGCGGGACAGGATTGAACACTGAAGCTTTCTTT.